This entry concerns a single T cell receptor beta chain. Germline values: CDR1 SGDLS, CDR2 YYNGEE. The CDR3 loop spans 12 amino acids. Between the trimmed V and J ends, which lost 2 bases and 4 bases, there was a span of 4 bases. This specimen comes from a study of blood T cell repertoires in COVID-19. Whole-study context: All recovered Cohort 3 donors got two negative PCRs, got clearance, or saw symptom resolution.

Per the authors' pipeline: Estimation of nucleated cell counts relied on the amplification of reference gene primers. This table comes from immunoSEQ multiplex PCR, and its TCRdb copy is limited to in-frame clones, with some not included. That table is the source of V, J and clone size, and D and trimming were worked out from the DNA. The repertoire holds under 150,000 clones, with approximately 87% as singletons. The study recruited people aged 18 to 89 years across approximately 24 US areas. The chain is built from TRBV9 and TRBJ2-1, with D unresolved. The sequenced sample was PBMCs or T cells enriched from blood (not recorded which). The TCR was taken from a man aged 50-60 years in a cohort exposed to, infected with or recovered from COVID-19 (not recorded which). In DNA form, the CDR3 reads TGTGCCAGCAGCGTGAGTTACAATGAGCAGTTCTTC. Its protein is CASSVSYNEQFF.